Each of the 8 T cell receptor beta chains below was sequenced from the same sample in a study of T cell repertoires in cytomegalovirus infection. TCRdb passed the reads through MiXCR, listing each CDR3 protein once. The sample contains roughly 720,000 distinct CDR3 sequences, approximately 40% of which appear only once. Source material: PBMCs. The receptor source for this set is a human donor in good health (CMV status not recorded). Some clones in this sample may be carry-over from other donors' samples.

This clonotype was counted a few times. CDR3 coding DNA: TGCAGTGCTAGAGATGGGGGACTAAATAAGTTCTTC. It specifies CSARDGGLNKFF. This chain joins TRBV20-1 and TRBJ2-1, with 7 nucleotides matching TRBD2. V lost 0 bases, J lost 14 bases, and 7 bases stayed unmatched. CDR1 is DFQATT, CDR2 SNEGSKA, per germline (reference sequence). The CDR3 consists of 12 residues.

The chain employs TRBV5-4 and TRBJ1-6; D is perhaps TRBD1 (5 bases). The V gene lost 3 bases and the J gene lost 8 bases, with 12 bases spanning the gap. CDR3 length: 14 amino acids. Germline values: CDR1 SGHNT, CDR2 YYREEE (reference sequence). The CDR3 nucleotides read TGTGCCAGCAGCTCCGGGACTCTCCATTCACCCCTCCACTTT. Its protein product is CASSSGTLHSPLHF.

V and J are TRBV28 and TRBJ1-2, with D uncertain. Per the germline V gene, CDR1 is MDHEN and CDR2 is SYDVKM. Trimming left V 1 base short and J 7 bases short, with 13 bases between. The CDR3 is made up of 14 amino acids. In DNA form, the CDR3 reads TGTGCCAGCAGTTTATACCGGGCAGTTGCTGGCTACACCTTC. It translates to CASSLYRAVAGYTF.

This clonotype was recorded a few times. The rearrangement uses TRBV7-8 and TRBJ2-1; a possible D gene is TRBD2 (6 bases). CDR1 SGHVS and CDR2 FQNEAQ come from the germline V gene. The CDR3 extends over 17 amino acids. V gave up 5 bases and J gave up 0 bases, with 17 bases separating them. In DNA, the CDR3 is TGTGCCAGCAGCGCCGCGGGGCGCGGCAACTCCTACAATGAGCAGTTCTTC. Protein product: CASSAAGRGNSYNEQFF.

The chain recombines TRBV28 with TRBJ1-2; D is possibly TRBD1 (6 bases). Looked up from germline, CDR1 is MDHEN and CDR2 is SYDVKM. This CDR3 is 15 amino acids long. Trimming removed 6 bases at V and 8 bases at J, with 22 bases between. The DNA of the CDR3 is TGTGCCAGCAGCCCGGGGGCGCCCGCCAATTGGGGCTACACCTTC. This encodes CASSPGAPANWGYTF.

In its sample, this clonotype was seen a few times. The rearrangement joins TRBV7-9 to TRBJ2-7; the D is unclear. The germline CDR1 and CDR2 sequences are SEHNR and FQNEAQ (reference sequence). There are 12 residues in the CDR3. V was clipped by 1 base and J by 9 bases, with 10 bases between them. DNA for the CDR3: TGTGCCAGCAGCTTAGATCGGGTCTGGCAGTACTTC. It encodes CASSLDRVWQYF.

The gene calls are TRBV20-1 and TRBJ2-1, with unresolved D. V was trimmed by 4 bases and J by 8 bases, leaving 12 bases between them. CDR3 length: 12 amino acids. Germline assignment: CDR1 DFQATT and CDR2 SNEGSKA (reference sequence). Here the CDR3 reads CSAKYHTDEQFF. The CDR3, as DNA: TGCAGTGCTAAATATCACACAGATGAGCAGTTCTTC.

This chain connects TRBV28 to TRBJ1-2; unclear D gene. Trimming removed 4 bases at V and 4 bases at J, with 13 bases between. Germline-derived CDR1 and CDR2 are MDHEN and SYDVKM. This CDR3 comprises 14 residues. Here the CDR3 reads CASSWAQAPYGYTF. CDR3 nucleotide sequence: TGTGCCAGCAGTTGGGCCCAGGCCCCCTATGGCTACACCTTC.